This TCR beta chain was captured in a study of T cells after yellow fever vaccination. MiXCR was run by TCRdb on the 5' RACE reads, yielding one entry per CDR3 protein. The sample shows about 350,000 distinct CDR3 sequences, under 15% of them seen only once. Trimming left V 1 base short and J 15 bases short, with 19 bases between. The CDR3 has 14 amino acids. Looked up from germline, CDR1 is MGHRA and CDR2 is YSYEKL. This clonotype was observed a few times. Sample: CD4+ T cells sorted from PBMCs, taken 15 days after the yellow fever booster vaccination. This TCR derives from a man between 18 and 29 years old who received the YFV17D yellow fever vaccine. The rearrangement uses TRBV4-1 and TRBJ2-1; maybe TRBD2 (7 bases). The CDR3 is CASSQVGGPGGRFF. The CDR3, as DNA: TGCGCCAGCAGCCAAGTGGGGGGCCCGGGGGGCAGGTTCTTC.